This T cell receptor beta chain was recorded in a study of blood T cell repertoires in COVID-19. Study as a whole: Acute and convalescent COVID-19 samples came from the United States, Italy and Spain. The cDNA or gDNA used as material had been derived from T cells, B-cell-depleted T cells, or PBMCs.

As processed by the authors: Estimation of nucleated cell counts relied on the amplification of reference gene primers. Some clones are missing from TCRdb's copy, which holds only in-frame ones; the method was immunoSEQ multiplex PCR. D and trimming come from the DNA, and the V and J calls and clone size come from that table. Counted here are approximately 76,000 clones, about four fifths occurring once; the ten biggest clones make up about 42%. The V and J ends lost 3 bases and 4 bases respectively, with 10 bases between them. The CDR3 runs to 15 residues. The V gene's germline CDR1 is KGHSH and CDR2 LQKENI.

The sequenced material came from peripheral blood. The V call is TRBV18, the J call TRBJ2-6, with D unresolved. This clonotype was obtained from a man older than 75 with active or convalescent COVID-19. CDR3 sequence (DNA): TGTGCCAGCTCACCTATTAGTCCCGGGGCCAACGTCCTGACTTTC. Protein: CASSPISPGANVLTF.